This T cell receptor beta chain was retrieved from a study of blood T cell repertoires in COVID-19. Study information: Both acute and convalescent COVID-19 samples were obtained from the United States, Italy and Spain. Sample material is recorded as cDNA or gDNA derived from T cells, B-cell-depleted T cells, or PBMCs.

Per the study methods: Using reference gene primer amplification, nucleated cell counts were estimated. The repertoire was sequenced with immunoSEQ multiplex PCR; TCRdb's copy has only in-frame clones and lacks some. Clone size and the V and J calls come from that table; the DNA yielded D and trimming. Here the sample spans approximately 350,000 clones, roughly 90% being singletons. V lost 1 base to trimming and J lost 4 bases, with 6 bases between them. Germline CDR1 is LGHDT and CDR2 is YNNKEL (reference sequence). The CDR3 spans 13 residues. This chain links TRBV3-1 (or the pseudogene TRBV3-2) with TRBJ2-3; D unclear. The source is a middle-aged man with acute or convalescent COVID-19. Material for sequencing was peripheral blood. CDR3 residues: CASSQVASDTQYF. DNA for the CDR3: TGTGCCAGCAGCCAAGTAGCATCAGATACGCAGTATTTT.